This T cell receptor (beta chain) was documented in a study of blood T cell repertoires in COVID-19. About the study: The analysed material was cDNA or gDNA that came from T cells, B-cell-depleted T cells, or PBMCs.

Repertoires were generated with immunoSEQ multiplex PCR, while TCRdb's copy carries only in-frame clones and drops some. The sample records about 170,000 clones, 75% to 90% being singletons. There are 12 residues in the CDR3. The germline V gene encodes CDR1 SEHNR and CDR2 FQNEAQ (reference sequence). Trimming took off 6 bases at V and 6 bases at J, with 11 bases between the two ends. The chain carries TRBV7-9 and TRBJ1-1; D gene ambiguous. The TCR was taken from a woman between 18 and 29 years old who had recovered from COVID-19. Sequencing used PBMCs or T cells enriched from blood (not recorded which). Here the CDR3 reads CASRRPSSEAFF. CDR3 DNA sequence: TGTGCCAGCAGACGTCCCAGTTCTGAAGCTTTCTTT.